This T cell receptor (beta chain) was captured in a study of Ad26.COV2.S vaccination and SARS-CoV-2 variants. Measured with immunoSEQ multiplex PCR; TCRdb has only the in-frame clones, and not every one. Of fewer than 400,000 clones in the sample, about nine tenths were seen once. This clone occurred a few times. Its cognate antigen is unknown. V dropped 3 bases and J dropped 10 bases, with 19 bases sitting between them. The CDR3 contains 16 residues. Germline V lookup: CDR1 MNHEY, CDR2 SVGEGT. Treatment meaning: about 20 received Ad26.COV2.S at low or high dose, single or two shots; five or six received placebo; per-sample allocation not given. Day 63 following the first vaccine or placebo injection was when the samples were taken. A Boston donor was an adult aged 18-55 years. Ad26 vector vaccine expressed Wuhan-strain SARS-CoV-2 spike. Study-wide findings and caveats: Vaccine and placebo recipients had similar non-spike TCR breadth.

This rearrangement joins TRBV6-2 or TRBV6-3 to TRBJ1-6; D might be TRBD1 (6 bases). Here the sequenced sample was peripheral blood, taken in a trial of Ad26.COV2.S vaccine versus placebo. The receptor comes from a person between 18 and 59 years old who received the Ad26.COV2.S COVID-19 vaccine or a placebo. CDR3 in DNA: TGTGCCAGCAGTTATCCCGGCCGGCCTCAGGGGTCACCCCTCCACTTT. Residues: CASSYPGRPQGSPLHF.